This T cell receptor beta chain appears in the sequencing data of a study of T-cell reconstitution after alpha-beta-depleted transplantation in children. General observations from the study: Among T cells one year after transplant, newly produced cells accounted for most counts and diversity. At day 60, the high TCRbeta diversity found in some patients originated from recipient T cells and thymic progenitors that had survived.

Preparing the TCRbeta library involved the use of unique molecular identifiers. One entry per CDR3 protein, called by TCRdb with MiXCR from the PCR reads. Counted here are 700,000 or so distinct CDR3 sequences, around 13% occurring once; the ten biggest clones make up around 0.8%. V shed 4 bases, J shed 7 bases, and the junction held 12 bases outside the gene matches. Looked up from germline, CDR1 is KGHDR and CDR2 is SFDVKD. This CDR3 has 16 amino acids. In the case of this clonotype: The antigen remains undetermined.

This sequence joins TRBV24-1 and TRBJ2-1; TRBD2 agrees at 7 bases. This TCR derives from a girl aged 2 to 10 with congenital amegakaryocytic thrombocytopenia, due to receive a stem cell transplant. This specimen consisted of PBMCs, obtained before TCRalphabeta/CD19-depleted stem cell transplant. The DNA of the CDR3 is TGTGCCACCAGTGACCCTAGCGGAACCGTGAGGAATGAGCAGTTCTTC. Translation: CATSDPSGTVRNEQFF.